This T cell receptor beta chain was sequenced for a study of vaccination effects on CD4 cells after COVID-19. A note on this clone: The antigen remains unidentified.

TCRdb's copy holds only in-frame clones and misses some; the assay was immunoSEQ multiplex PCR. Of 40,000 to 50,000 clones in the sample, over 60% are singletons; the top ten hold about 15%. After expansion with viral peptide pools in the ViraFEST assay, antigen-specific CD4+ T cells were sequenced. On approximately day 9 of culture, CD4+ T cells were separated out. Participants received two doses of either the BNT162b2 or mRNA-1273 vaccine. The CDR3 is made up of 16 amino acids. Germline values: CDR1 SGHTA, CDR2 FQGNSA. J was trimmed by 1 base and V by 3 bases; bases with no gene match: 1. This sequence was found in a human donor who received a COVID-19 vaccine. This rearrangement joins TRBV7-2 to TRBJ2-5; 14 nucleotides agree with TRBD2. The sample consisted of CD4+ T cells from PBMCs cultured with HCoV-OC43 spike peptides, taken after COVID-19 vaccination. Sample subset: HCoV-OC43 spike overlapping peptide pool stimulation. For the CDR3, the DNA is TGTGCCAGCAGCTTGACTAGCGGGAGGGGCCAAGAGACCCAGTACTTC. Translating it yields CASSLTSGRGQETQYF.